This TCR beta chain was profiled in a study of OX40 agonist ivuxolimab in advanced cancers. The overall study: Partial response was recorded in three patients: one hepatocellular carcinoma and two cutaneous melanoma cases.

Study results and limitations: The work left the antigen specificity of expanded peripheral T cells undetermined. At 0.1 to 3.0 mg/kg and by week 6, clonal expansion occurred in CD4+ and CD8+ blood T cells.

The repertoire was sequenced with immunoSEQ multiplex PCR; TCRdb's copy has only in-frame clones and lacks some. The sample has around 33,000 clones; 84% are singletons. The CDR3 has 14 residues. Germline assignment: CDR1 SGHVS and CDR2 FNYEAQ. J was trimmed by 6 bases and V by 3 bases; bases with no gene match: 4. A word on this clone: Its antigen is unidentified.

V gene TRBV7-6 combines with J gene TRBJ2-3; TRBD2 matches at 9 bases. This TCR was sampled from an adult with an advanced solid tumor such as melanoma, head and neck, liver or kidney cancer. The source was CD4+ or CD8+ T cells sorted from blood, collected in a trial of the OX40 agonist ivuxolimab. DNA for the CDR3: TGTGCCAGCAGCTTGAGCGGGAGGTTTGATACGCAGTATTTT. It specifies CASSLSGRFDTQYF.